The 7 T cell receptor beta chains below all came from one sample that was sequenced in a study of early T cells in non-severe SARS-CoV-2 infection. TCRdb re-analysed the 5' RACE reads in MiXCR, keeping a single row per CDR3 protein. The table shows 80,000 to 95,000 distinct CDR3 sequences, with approximately 15% occurring only once. Source: whole blood, taken at baseline. The receptors here all came from an adult who was a healthcare worker with PCR-confirmed SARS-CoV-2 infection or an uninfected control (not recorded which).

This clonotype has more than one count but fewer than ten. V is TRBV20-1 and J is TRBJ2-3, with 10 bases fitting TRBD1. This CDR3 has 16 amino acids. Trimming took 1 base from V and 2 from J; bases not matched to a gene: 6. CDR1 is DFQATT, CDR2 SNEGSKA, per germline (reference sequence). The CDR3 reads CSARGRTGGDTDTQYF. The CDR3 nucleotides read TGCAGTGCTAGAGGCCGGACAGGGGGAGACACAGATACGCAGTATTTT.

This clonotype was seen only a few times. This chain uses TRBV7-8 with TRBJ2-7; 8 bases are a match to TRBD2. CDR1 SGHVS and CDR2 FQNEAQ come from the germline V gene. The CDR3 totals 16 residues. The V gene end was trimmed by 5 bases and the J gene end by 6 bases; junction bases not matched to a gene: 15. The CDR3: CASSGSGGSQIGEQYF. As DNA, the CDR3 is TGTGCCAGCAGCGGTTCGGGAGGGAGTCAGATAGGCGAGCAGTACTTC.

This chain joins TRBV10-2 and TRBJ2-1; unclear D gene. This CDR3 is built from 14 residues. Trimming cost V 4 bases and J 0 bases, with 7 bases left between them. Germline V gives CDR1 WSHSY, CDR2 SAAADI. The CDR3 sequence is CASSAYHSYNEQFF. DNA of the CDR3: TGCGCCAGCAGTGCGTACCACTCCTACAATGAGCAGTTCTTC.

This clonotype was observed a handful of times. The chain employs TRBV4-1 and TRBJ1-6, with D uncertain. With 4 bases removed from V and 3 bases from J, the gap between germline ends came to 19 bases. CDR1 is MGHRA, CDR2 YSYEKL, per germline. The length of the CDR3 is 18 residues. The CDR3 reads CASSRVPRTRYYNSPLHF. The CDR3 bases are TGCGCCAGCAGCCGAGTCCCTAGGACGCGTTACTATAATTCACCCCTCCACTTT.

Only a few counts were recorded for this clonotype. The chain links TRBV20-1 to TRBJ2-2; no definite D call. In germline, CDR1 is DFQATT, CDR2 SNEGSKA (reference sequence). Trimming cost V 0 bases and J 2 bases, with 10 bases left between them. This CDR3 has 15 amino acids. In nucleotides, the CDR3 is TGCAGTGCTAGAGAGGACGTCGCAAACACCGGGGAGCTGTTTTTT. Translating gives CSAREDVANTGELFF.

This clonotype has only a few counts. The V and J genes are TRBV6-6 and TRBJ2-7; unclear D gene. The germline V gene has CDR1 MNHNY and CDR2 SVGAGI (reference sequence). The V gene lost 4 bases and the J gene lost 4 bases, with 17 bases spanning the gap. The CDR3 is 15 residues long. DNA of the CDR3: TGTGCCAGCAGTTCTCAATCGGACGGATCATACGAGCAGTACTTC. It encodes CASSSQSDGSYEQYF.

The chain couples TRBV7-2 to TRBJ2-7, with D perhaps TRBD1 (6 bases). The CDR3 totals 13 residues. V lost 5 bases to trimming and J lost 4 bases, with 12 bases between them. CDR1 is SGHTA and CDR2 is FQGNSA in the germline V gene. The CDR3 DNA sequence: TGTGCCAGCAGCGGATCAGGGGTGTACGAGCAGTACTTC. It encodes CASSGSGVYEQYF.